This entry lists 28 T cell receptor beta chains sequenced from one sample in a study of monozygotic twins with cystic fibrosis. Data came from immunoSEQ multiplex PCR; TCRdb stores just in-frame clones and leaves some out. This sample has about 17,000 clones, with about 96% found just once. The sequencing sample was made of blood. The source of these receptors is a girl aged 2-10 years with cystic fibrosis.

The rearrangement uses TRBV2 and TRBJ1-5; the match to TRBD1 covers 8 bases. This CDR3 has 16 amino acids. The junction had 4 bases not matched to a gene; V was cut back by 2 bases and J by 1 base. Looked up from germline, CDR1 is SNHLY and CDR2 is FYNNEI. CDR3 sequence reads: CASSEMTGESNQPQHF. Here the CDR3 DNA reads TGTGCCAGCAGTGAAATGACAGGGGAAAGCAATCAGCCCCAGCATTTT.

This chain's CDR3 is CASSEQGSQPQHF. In nucleotides, the CDR3 is TGTGCCAGCAGTGAACAGGGGTCTCAGCCCCAGCATTTT. The gene calls are TRBV6-1 and TRBJ1-5, with a tentative D call TRBD1 (6 bases). The CDR3 length is 13 residues. Looked up from germline, CDR1 is MNHNS and CDR2 is SASEGT. The V end lost 2 bases, the J end lost 6 bases, and 8 bases lay between the germline ends.

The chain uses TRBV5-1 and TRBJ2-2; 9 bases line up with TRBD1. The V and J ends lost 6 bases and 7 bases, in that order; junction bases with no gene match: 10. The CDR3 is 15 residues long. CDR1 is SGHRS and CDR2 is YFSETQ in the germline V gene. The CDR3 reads CASTLGTGRIGELFF. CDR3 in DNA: TGCGCCAGCACCCTCGGGACAGGGAGGATCGGGGAGCTGTTTTTT.

In DNA, the CDR3 is TGTGCCAGCACCTCAGGCACAGGGGGCCGGACTGAAGCTTTCTTT. This sequence encodes CASTSGTGGRTEAFF. V and J are TRBV6-5 and TRBJ1-1, with 9 nucleotides matching TRBD1. This CDR3 region has 15 residues. The germline V gene has CDR1 MNHEY and CDR2 SVGAGI. Trimming at V came to 7 bases and at J to 5 bases, leaving 11 bases not matched to a gene.

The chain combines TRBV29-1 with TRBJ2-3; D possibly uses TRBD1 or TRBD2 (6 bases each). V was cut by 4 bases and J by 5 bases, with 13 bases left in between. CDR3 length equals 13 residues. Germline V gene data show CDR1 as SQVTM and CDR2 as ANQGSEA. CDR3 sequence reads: CSVVGGWGDTQYF. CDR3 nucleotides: TGCAGCGTTGTCGGGGGCTGGGGAGATACGCAGTATTTT.

The CDR3 DNA sequence: TGTGCCAGCAGCCCGGACGGGGGGTATAATTCACCCCTCCACTTT. This encodes CASSPDGGYNSPLHF. The chain links TRBV5-6 to TRBJ1-6; TRBD1 is a possible D gene (5 bases). Trimming left V 4 bases short and J 4 bases short, with 12 bases between. The CDR3 covers 15 residues. CDR1 is SGHDT, CDR2 YYEEEE, per germline.

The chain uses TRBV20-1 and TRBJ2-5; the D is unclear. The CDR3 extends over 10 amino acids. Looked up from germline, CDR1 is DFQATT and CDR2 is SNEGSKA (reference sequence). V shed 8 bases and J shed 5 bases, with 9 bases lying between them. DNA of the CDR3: TGCAGTTCCTCTAGGGAGACCCAGTACTTC. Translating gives CSSSRETQYF.

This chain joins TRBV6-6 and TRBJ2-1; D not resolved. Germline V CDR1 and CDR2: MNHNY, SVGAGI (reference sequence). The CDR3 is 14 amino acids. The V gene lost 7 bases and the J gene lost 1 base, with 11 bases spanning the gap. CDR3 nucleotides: TGTGCCAGCACCCAGTCTCAGTCCTACAATGAGCAGTTCTTC. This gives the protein CASTQSQSYNEQFF.

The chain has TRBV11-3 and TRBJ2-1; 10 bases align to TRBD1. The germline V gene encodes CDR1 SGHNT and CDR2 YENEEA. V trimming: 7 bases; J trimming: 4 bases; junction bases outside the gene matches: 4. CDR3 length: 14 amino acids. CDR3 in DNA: TGTGCCAGCACCAGGGACAGGGGATACAATGAGCAGTTCTTC. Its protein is CASTRDRGYNEQFF.

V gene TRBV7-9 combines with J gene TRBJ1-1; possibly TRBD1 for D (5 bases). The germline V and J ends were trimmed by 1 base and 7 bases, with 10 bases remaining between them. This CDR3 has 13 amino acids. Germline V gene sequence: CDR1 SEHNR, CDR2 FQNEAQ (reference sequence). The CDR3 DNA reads TGTGCCAGCAGCTTAGTTACGGGGCTTGAAGCTTTCTTT. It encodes CASSLVTGLEAFF.

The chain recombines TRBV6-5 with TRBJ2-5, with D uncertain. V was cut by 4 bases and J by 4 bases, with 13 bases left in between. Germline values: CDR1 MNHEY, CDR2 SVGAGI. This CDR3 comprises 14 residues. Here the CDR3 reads CASSSQEWVETQYF. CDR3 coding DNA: TGTGCCAGCAGTTCCCAAGAGTGGGTAGAGACCCAGTACTTC.

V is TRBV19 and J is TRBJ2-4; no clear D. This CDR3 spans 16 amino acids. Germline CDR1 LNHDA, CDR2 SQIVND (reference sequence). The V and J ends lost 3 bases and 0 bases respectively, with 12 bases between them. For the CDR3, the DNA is TGTGCCAGTAGTATCCCCACAACGGGAGCCAAAAACATTCAGTACTTC. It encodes CASSIPTTGAKNIQYF.

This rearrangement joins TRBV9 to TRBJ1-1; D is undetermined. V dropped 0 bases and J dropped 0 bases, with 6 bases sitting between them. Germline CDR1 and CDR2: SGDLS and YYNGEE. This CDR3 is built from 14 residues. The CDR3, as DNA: TGTGCCAGCAGCGTAGGGGCCTTGAACACTGAAGCTTTCTTT. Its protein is CASSVGALNTEAFF.

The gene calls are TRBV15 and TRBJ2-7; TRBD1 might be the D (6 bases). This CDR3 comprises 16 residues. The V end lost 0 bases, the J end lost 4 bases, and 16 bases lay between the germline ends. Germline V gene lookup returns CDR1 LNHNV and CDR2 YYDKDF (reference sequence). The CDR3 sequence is CATSRDGRRGQYEQYF. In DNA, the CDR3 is TGTGCCACCAGCAGAGATGGGCGCAGGGGACAATACGAGCAGTACTTC.

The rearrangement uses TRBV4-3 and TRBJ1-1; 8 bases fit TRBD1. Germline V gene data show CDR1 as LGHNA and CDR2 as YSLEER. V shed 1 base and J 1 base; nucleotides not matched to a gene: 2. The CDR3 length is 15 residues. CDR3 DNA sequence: TGCGCCAGCAGCCAAGGGACAGGGTGGAACACTGAAGCTTTCTTT. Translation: CASSQGTGWNTEAFF.

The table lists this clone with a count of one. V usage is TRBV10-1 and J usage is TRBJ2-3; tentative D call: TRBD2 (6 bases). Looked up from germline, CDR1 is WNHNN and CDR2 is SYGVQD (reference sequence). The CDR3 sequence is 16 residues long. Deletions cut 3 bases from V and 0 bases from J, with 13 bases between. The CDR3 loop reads CASSDGGGKSTDTQYF. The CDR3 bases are TGCGCCAGCAGTGACGGGGGTGGGAAAAGCACAGATACGCAGTATTTT.

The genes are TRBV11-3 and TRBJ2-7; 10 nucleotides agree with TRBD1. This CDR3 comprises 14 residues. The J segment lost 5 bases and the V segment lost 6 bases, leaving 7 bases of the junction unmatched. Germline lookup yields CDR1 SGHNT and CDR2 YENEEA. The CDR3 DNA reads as TGTGCCAGCAGTTTCGGGACAGGGGTCAACGAGCAGTACTTC. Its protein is CASSFGTGVNEQYF.

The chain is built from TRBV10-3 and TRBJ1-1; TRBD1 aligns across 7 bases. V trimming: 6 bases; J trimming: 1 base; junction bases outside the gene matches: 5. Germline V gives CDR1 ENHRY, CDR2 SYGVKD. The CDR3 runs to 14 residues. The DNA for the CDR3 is TGTGCCATCAGCCGGGACAGCGAGAACACTGAAGCTTTCTTT. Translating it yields CAISRDSENTEAFF.

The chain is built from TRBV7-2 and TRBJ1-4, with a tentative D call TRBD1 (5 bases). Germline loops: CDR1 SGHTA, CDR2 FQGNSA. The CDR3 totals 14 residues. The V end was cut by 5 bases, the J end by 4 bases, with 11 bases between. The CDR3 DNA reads TGTGCCAGCAGCCGACTTCAGGGTAATGAAAAACTGTTTTTT. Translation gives CASSRLQGNEKLFF.

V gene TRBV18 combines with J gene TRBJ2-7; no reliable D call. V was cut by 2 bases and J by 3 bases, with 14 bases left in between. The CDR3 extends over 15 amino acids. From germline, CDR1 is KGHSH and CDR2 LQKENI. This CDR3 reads CASSPSPQDLYEQYF. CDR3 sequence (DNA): TGTGCCAGCTCACCATCTCCCCAGGACCTCTACGAGCAGTACTTC.

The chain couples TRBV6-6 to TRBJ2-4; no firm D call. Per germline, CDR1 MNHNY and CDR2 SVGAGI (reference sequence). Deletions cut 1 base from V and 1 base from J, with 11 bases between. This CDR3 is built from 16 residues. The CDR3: CASSYFWVEAKNIQYF. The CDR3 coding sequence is TGTGCCAGCAGTTACTTTTGGGTAGAGGCCAAAAACATTCAGTACTTC.

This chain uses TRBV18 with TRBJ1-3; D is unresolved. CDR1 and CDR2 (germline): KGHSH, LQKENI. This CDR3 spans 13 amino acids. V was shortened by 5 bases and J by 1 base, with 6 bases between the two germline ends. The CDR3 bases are TGTGCCAGCTCAGAGGCGTCTGGAAACACCATATATTTT. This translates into CASSEASGNTIYF. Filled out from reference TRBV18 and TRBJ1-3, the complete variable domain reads NAGVMQNPRHLVRRRGQEARLRCSPMKGHSHVYWYRQLPEEGLKFMVYLQKENIIDESGMPKERFSAEFPKEGPSILRIQQVVRGDSAAYFCASSEASGNTIYFGEGSWLTVV.

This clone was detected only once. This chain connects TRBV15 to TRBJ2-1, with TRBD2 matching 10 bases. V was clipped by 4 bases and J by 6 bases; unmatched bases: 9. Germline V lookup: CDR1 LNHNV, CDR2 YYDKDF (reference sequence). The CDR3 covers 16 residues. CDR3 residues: CATSKSGGALSNEQFF. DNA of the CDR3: TGTGCCACCAGCAAAAGCGGGGGGGCCTTATCCAATGAGCAGTTCTTC. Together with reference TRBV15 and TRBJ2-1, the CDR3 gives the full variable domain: DAMVIQNPRYQVTQFGKPVTLSCSQTLNHNVMYWYQQKSSQAPKLLFHYYDKDFNNEADTPDNFQSRRPNTSFCFLDIRSPGLGDTAMYLCATSKSGGALSNEQFFGPGTRLTVL.

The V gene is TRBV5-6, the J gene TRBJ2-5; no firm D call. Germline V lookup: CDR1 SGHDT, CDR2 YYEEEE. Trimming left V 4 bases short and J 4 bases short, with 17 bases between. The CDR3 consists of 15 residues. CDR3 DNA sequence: TGTGCCAGCAGCCTCCGGGCCAACGGCGGAGAGACCCAGTACTTC. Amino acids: CASSLRANGGETQYF.

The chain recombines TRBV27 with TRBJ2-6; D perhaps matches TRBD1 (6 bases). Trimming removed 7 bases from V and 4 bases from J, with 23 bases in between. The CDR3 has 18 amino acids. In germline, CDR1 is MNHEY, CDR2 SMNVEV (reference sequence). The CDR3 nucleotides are TGTGCCAGCACTCCCGGGACAAGTGAACAGCCCGGGGCCAACGTCCTGACTTTC. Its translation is CASTPGTSEQPGANVLTF.

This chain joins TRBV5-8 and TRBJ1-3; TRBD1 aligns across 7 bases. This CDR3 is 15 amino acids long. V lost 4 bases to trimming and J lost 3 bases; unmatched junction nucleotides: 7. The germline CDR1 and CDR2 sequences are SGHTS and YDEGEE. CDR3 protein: CASSMGQSNGNTIYF. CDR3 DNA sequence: TGTGCCAGCAGCATGGGACAGAGCAATGGAAACACCATATATTTT.

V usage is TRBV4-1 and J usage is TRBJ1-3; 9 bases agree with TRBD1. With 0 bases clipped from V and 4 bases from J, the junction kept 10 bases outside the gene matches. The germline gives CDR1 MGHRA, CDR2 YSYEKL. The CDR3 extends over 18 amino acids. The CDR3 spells CASSQDPGTGGVGNTIYF. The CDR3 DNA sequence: TGCGCCAGCAGCCAAGATCCAGGAACAGGGGGCGTCGGAAACACCATATATTTT.

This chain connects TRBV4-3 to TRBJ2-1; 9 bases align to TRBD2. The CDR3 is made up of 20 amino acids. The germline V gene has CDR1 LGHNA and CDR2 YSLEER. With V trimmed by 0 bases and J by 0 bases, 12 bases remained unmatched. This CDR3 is CASSQEPGTSYRSSYNEQFF. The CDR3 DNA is TGCGCCAGCAGCCAAGAGCCCGGGACTAGCTACCGGTCCTCCTACAATGAGCAGTTCTTC.